This TCR beta chain derives from a study of T-cell reconstitution after alpha-beta-depleted transplantation in children. The CDR3 is 17 residues long. The J segment lost 6 bases and the V segment lost 6 bases, leaving 18 bases of the junction unmatched. Per germline, CDR1 SGHRS and CDR2 YFSETQ. The library targeted TCRbeta and was prepared with unique molecular identifiers. TCRdb called the PCR reads again in MiXCR, with one record for every CDR3 protein. The data show about 610,000 distinct CDR3 sequences, approximately 10% seen once. The chain recombines TRBV5-1 with TRBJ2-1; 7 bases are shared with TRBD1. The TCR comes from a human donor who donated a stem cell graft to a child with acute myeloid leukemia. The source was PBMCs from the stem cell graft donor, collected from the stem cell graft. CDR3 loop: CASIPFPGPTGVNEQFF. Here the CDR3 DNA reads TGCGCCAGCATCCCGTTTCCAGGGCCCACAGGGGTCAATGAGCAGTTCTTC.